These 2 T cell receptor beta chains share one sample of origin, sequenced in a study of CD8 T cells in ankylosing spondylitis. TCRdb re-called the 5' RACE reads with MiXCR, one entry per CDR3 protein. The repertoire holds some 180,000 distinct CDR3 sequences, with about 20% as singletons. Sequenced: blood, either unsorted or a sorted T cell fraction (not recorded which). The origin of the receptors is a male donor aged 10 to 35 with ankylosing spondylitis or in good health (not recorded which).

This clonotype was seen many times. The chain couples TRBV3-1 to TRBJ2-3, with 10 bases that match TRBD2. The CDR3 totals 16 residues. After removal of 1 base from V and 5 bases from J, the junction contained 6 bases not matched to a gene. Germline V lookup: CDR1 LGHDT, CDR2 YNNKEL (reference sequence). The CDR3 coding sequence is TGTGCCAGCAGCCAAGTATCGGCTAGCGGGAGAGATACGCAGTATTTT. Protein: CASSQVSASGRDTQYF.

The chain uses TRBV28 and TRBJ2-4; D call uncertain. The V end was cut by 5 bases, the J end by 1 base, with 12 bases between. Germline CDR1 is MDHEN and CDR2 is SYDVKM. The length of the CDR3 is 15 residues. The CDR3 reads CASSTPEGAKNIQYF. The CDR3 DNA is TGTGCCAGCAGTACTCCGGAAGGGGCCAAAAACATTCAGTACTTC.